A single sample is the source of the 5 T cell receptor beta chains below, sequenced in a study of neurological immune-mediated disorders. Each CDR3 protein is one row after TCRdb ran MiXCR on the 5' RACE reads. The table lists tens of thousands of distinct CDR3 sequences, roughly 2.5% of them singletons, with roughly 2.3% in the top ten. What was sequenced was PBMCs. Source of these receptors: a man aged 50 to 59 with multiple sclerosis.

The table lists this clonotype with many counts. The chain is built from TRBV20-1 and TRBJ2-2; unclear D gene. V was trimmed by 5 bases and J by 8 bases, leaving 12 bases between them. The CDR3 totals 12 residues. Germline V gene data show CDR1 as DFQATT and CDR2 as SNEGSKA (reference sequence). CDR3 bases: TGCAGTGCTCCCCGGGCCACGGGGGAGCTGTTTTTT. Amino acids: CSAPRATGELFF.

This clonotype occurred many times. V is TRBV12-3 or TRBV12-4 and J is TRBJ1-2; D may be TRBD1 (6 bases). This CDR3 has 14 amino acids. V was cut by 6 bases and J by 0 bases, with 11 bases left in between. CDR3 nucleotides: TGTGCCAGCAGAGCGGGACACTCTAACTATGGCTACACCTTC. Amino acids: CASRAGHSNYGYTF.

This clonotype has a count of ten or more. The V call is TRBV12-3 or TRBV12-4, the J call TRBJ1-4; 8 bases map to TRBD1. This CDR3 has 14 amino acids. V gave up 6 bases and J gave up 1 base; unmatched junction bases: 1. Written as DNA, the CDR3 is TGTGCCAGCAGAACAGGGGGAACTAATGAAAAACTGTTTTTT. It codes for CASRTGGTNEKLFF.

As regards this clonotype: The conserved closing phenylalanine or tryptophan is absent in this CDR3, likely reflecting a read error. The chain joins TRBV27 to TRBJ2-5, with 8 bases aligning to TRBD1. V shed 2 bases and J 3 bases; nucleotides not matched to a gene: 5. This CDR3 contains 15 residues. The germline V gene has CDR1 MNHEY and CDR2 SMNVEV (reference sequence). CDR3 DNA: TGTGCCAGCAGTTTACAGGGGGCTCTGAAAGAGACCCAGTACAAC. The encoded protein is CASSLQGALKETQYN.

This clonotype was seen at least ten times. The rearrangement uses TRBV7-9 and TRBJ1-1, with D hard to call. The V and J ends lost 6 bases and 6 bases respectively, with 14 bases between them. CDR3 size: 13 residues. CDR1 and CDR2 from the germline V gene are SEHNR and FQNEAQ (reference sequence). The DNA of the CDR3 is TGTGCCAGCAGTACCATCTTGGGCGCTGAAGCTTTCTTT. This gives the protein CASSTILGAEAFF.